The 15 T cell receptor beta chains reported below all come from one sample, sequenced in a study of PD-1 blockade in classical Hodgkin lymphoma. Every patient relapsed after autologous stem cell transplantation, and brentuximab vedotin exposure varied. The method was immunoSEQ multiplex PCR; TCRdb's version includes in-frame clones alone and lacks a portion of them. This sample has approximately 59,000 clones; 75% to 95% occur once, and the top ten carry 8% to 13%. Sequenced material: peripheral blood mononuclear cells (PBMCs), taken before the second cycle of nivolumab. The receptor set was obtained from a human donor with classical Hodgkin lymphoma.

In this sample, this clone turned up once. V and J are TRBV9 and TRBJ2-7, with a tentative D call TRBD2 (7 bases). Germline V lookup: CDR1 SGDLS, CDR2 YYNGEE. The CDR3 runs to 15 residues. V lost 3 bases and J 1 base, leaving 14 bases between the germline ends. This CDR3 is CASSASGTPSYEQYF. In nucleotides, the CDR3 is TGTGCCAGCAGCGCCAGCGGGACACCTTCCTACGAGCAGTACTTC.

This chain joins TRBV27 and TRBJ2-3; the match to TRBD2 covers 10 bases. Trimming took 5 bases from V and 1 from J; bases not matched to a gene: 9. Germline V gives CDR1 MNHEY, CDR2 SMNVEV (reference sequence). This CDR3 spans 17 amino acids. CDR3 loop: CASSILQREGGTDTQYF. CDR3 DNA: TGTGCCAGCAGTATCTTACAGCGGGAGGGCGGCACAGATACGCAGTATTTT.

The table lists this clone with a count of one. The CDR3 region is CASSPIWDSGNEQFF. CDR3 bases: TGTGCCAGCAGCCCTATATGGGACTCCGGCAATGAGCAGTTCTTC. V gene TRBV11-2 combines with J gene TRBJ2-1, with D possibly matching TRBD2 (6 bases). V was trimmed by 5 bases and J by 6 bases, leaving 17 bases between them. This CDR3 region has 15 residues. Looked up from germline, CDR1 is SGHAT and CDR2 is FQNNGV. The complete variable domain, with remaining parts taken from reference TRBV11-2 and TRBJ2-1, reads EAGVAQSPRYKIIEKRQSVAFWCNPISGHATLYWYQQILGQGPKLLIQFQNNGVVDDSQLPKDRFSAERLKGVDSTLKIQPAKLEDSAVYLCASSPIWDSGNEQFFGPGTRLTVL.

The J gene is TRBJ2-3, the V gene TRBV27; no firm D call. CDR1 is MNHEY and CDR2 is SMNVEV in the germline V gene (reference sequence). Trimming left V 8 bases short and J 0 bases short, with 9 bases between. The CDR3 spans 13 residues. The CDR3 spells CASQITSTDTQYF. The CDR3 DNA reads TGTGCCAGCCAGATAACTAGCACAGATACGCAGTATTTT.

This chain links TRBV18 with TRBJ2-5; perhaps TRBD1 as D (5 bases). Between the trimmed V and J ends, which lost 1 base and 5 bases, there was a span of 17 bases. Germline CDR1 reads KGHSH; CDR2 reads LQKENI. This CDR3 region has 16 residues. Here the CDR3 reads CASSPLGQSASETQYF. CDR3 sequence (DNA): TGTGCCAGCTCACCACTGGGGCAGAGCGCGTCGGAGACCCAGTACTTC.

V usage is TRBV7-9 and J usage is TRBJ1-1; D not resolved. Between the trimmed V and J ends, which lost 4 bases and 5 bases, there was a span of 17 bases. CDR1 is SEHNR and CDR2 is FQNEAQ in the germline V gene (reference sequence). CDR3 length equals 15 residues. CDR3 loop: CASSSWNRYTTEAFF. The DNA of the CDR3 is TGTGCCAGCAGCTCCTGGAACAGATACACAACTGAAGCTTTCTTT.

The rearrangement joins TRBV28 to TRBJ2-7; TRBD2 is a possible D gene (6 bases). Between the trimmed V and J ends, which lost 7 bases and 4 bases, there was a span of 17 bases. Germline V gives CDR1 MDHEN, CDR2 SYDVKM. The CDR3 covers 14 residues. CDR3 amino acids: CASKEASDGYEQYF. CDR3 bases: TGTGCCAGCAAAGAGGCTAGCGATGGGTACGAGCAGTACTTC.

V gene TRBV19 combines with J gene TRBJ1-1; D is unclear. V lost 3 bases and J 1 base, leaving 9 bases between the germline ends. Per germline, CDR1 LNHDA and CDR2 SQIVND (reference sequence). The CDR3 is 14 amino acids. The chain's CDR3 is CASSMSGPNTEAFF. Written as DNA, the CDR3 is TGTGCCAGTAGTATGTCCGGACCGAACACTGAAGCTTTCTTT.

V usage is TRBV5-1 and J usage is TRBJ1-2, with 10 bases that match TRBD1. The length of the CDR3 is 14 residues. Per germline, CDR1 SGHRS and CDR2 YFSETQ. V lost 6 bases and J lost 8; bases outside the gene matches: 10. CDR3 bases: TGCGCCAGCACCAGTCCCGGGACAGGGGACGGCTACACCTTC. It translates to CASTSPGTGDGYTF.

J is TRBJ2-3 and V is TRBV7-9; 9 bases line up with TRBD2. Per germline, CDR1 SEHNR and CDR2 FQNEAQ (reference sequence). This CDR3 is built from 16 residues. Trimming cost V 1 base and J 6 bases; bases outside gene matches: 8. The CDR3 DNA reads as TGTGCCAGCAGCTTAGAAGGTCTGGCGGGAGGGGATACGCAGTATTTT. Protein: CASSLEGLAGGDTQYF.

The V and J genes are TRBV28 and TRBJ1-2; D is unresolved. The CDR3 sequence is 10 residues long. The germline V gene has CDR1 MDHEN and CDR2 SYDVKM. The germline V and J ends were trimmed by 6 bases and 14 bases, with 13 bases remaining between them. In nucleotides, the CDR3 is TGTGCCAGCAGCAACGTAAGGCAGACCTTC. Protein: CASSNVRQTF.

The chain joins TRBV27 to TRBJ2-1; possibly TRBD2 for D (6 bases). CDR1 is MNHEY, CDR2 SMNVEV, per germline (reference sequence). Trimming pared 6 bases from V and 1 base from J, leaving 13 bases between. There are 15 residues in the CDR3. The CDR3 coding sequence is TGTGCCAGCAGCCCGGGACTCCCATCCTACAATGAGCAGTTCTTC. This sequence encodes CASSPGLPSYNEQFF.

The chain couples TRBV5-1 to TRBJ2-7, with 8 bases identical to TRBD1. The CDR3 extends over 15 amino acids. The junction had 6 bases not matched to a gene; V was cut back by 4 bases and J by 0 bases. Germline V CDR1 and CDR2: SGHRS, YFSETQ. The CDR3 protein is CASSPNTGGSYEQYF. For the CDR3, the DNA is TGCGCCAGCAGCCCTAATACAGGGGGCTCCTACGAGCAGTACTTC.

This clone occurred a few times. CDR3: CASSGGDWDEKLFF. CDR3 coding DNA: TGCGCCAGCAGCGGGGGCGACTGGGATGAAAAACTGTTTTTT. V usage is TRBV5-1 and J usage is TRBJ1-4, with a weak D call TRBD1 (6 bases). Germline V lookup: CDR1 SGHRS, CDR2 YFSETQ. V lost 4 bases, J lost 6 bases, and 13 bases lay in between. The length of the CDR3 is 14 residues.

The chain has TRBV13 and TRBJ2-7; D unresolved. Trimming removed 1 base at V and 5 bases at J, with 12 bases between. The CDR3 covers 14 residues. In germline, CDR1 is PRHDT, CDR2 FYEKMQ (reference sequence). The DNA for the CDR3 is TGTGCCAGCAGCTTAGACCTACCCCCCCACGAGCAGTACTTC. Translation: CASSLDLPPHEQYF.